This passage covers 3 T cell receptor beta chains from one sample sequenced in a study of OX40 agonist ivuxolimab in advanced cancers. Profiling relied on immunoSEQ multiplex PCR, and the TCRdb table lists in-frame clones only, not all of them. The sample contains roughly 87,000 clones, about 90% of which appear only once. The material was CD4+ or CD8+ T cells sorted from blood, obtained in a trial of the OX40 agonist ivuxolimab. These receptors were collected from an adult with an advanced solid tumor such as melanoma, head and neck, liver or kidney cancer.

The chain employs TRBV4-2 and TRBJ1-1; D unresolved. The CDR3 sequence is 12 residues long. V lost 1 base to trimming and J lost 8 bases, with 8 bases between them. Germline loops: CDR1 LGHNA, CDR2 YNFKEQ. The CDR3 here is CASSQGVLEAFF. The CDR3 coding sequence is TGTGCCAGCAGCCAAGGAGTTTTGGAAGCTTTCTTT.

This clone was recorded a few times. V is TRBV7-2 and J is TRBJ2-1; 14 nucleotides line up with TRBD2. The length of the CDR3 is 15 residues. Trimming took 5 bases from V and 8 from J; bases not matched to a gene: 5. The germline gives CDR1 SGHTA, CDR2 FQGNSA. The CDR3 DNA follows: TGTGCCAGCAGCGTGGGACTAGCGGGGGTTTATGAGCAGTTCTTC. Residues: CASSVGLAGVYEQFF.

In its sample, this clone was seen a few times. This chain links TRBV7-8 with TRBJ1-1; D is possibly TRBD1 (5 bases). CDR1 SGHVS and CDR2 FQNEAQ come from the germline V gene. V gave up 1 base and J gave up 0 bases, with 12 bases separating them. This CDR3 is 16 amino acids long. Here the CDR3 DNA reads TGTGCCAGCAGCTTAGAACAGGCTGGGGTGAACACTGAAGCTTTCTTT. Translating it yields CASSLEQAGVNTEAFF.